This is a list of T cell receptor beta chains from one sample in a study of control samples from healthy donors and cancer patients. The method was immunoSEQ multiplex PCR; TCRdb's version includes in-frame clones alone and lacks a portion of them. The listing records 150,000 to 200,000 clones. Sequencing was done on a sample of blood. The origin of the receptors is a woman in her twenties or thirties in good health. The CDR3 runs from the conserved cysteine through the conserved F or W. Fields, in order: CDR3 length, J gene, V gene, D gene, CDR3 DNA, CDR3 protein. A D gene is named only where the DNA matches it firmly.

cdr3_length: 15
j_call: TRBJ2-7
v_call: TRBV9
d_call: TRBD2
cdr3_nt: TGTGCCAGCAGCGCCACCTCTGCGGGGGGCAGGGAGCAGTACTTC
cdr3_aa: CASSATSAGGREQYF

cdr3_length: 14
j_call: TRBJ1-5
v_call: TRBV5-6
d_call: -
cdr3_nt: TGTGCCAGCAGCTTGGGGCGGCTCGGCCAGCCCCAGCATTTT
cdr3_aa: CASSLGRLGQPQHF

cdr3_length: 15
j_call: TRBJ1-1
v_call: TRBV3-1/TRBV3-2
d_call: -
cdr3_nt: TGTGCCAGCAGCCAGGTAGTAGCGGTTGACACTGAAGCTTTCTTT
cdr3_aa: CASSQVVAVDTEAFF

cdr3_length: 13
j_call: TRBJ1-5
v_call: TRBV6-6
d_call: -
cdr3_nt: TGTGCCAGCAGAATTAGGGGGGATCAGCCCCAGCATTTT
cdr3_aa: CASRIRGDQPQHF

cdr3_length: 11
j_call: TRBJ1-1
v_call: TRBV30
d_call: -
cdr3_nt: TGTGCCTGGAGTTTGGGGCAGGAAGCTTTCTTT
cdr3_aa: CAWSLGQEAFF

cdr3_length: 17
j_call: TRBJ2-3
v_call: TRBV19
d_call: -
cdr3_nt: TGTGCCAGTAGTAGGCTCAGGCCCCTTTCTAGCACAGATACGCAGTATTTT
cdr3_aa: CASSRLRPLSSTDTQYF

cdr3_length: 15
j_call: TRBJ1-1
v_call: TRBV5-4
d_call: -
cdr3_nt: TGTGCCAGCAGCTTGTTAGAGTTGAGCGGGACTGAAGCTTTCTTT
cdr3_aa: CASSLLELSGTEAFF

cdr3_length: 13
j_call: TRBJ2-1
v_call: TRBV24-1
d_call: -
cdr3_nt: TGTGCCACCAGTGCCGGGGGGCTAGATGAGCAGTTCTTC
cdr3_aa: CATSAGGLDEQFF

cdr3_length: 16
j_call: TRBJ2-4
v_call: TRBV25-1
d_call: -
cdr3_nt: TGTGCCAGCAGTGGCACAGAGAGTCTAGCCAAAAACATTCAGTACTTC
cdr3_aa: CASSGTESLAKNIQYF

cdr3_length: 16
j_call: TRBJ2-3
v_call: TRBV19
d_call: -
cdr3_nt: TGTGCCAGTAGTACCTCGAGAACCGCTGTCACAGATACGCAGTATTTT
cdr3_aa: CASSTSRTAVTDTQYF

cdr3_length: 18
j_call: TRBJ1-5
v_call: TRBV27
d_call: -
cdr3_nt: TGTGCCAGCACCCCCCACGCGGCGGACAAATATAGCAATCAGCCCCAGCATTTT
cdr3_aa: CASTPHAADKYSNQPQHF

cdr3_length: 19
j_call: TRBJ2-3
v_call: TRBV3-1/TRBV3-2
d_call: -
cdr3_nt: TGTGCCAGCAGCCACCCCATGCCGGGGCGGCCCTCTAGCACAGATACGCAGTATTTT
cdr3_aa: CASSHPMPGRPSSTDTQYF

cdr3_length: 15
j_call: TRBJ2-5
v_call: TRBV24-1
d_call: -
cdr3_nt: TGTGCCACCGGACGGACTTCAGGCATCCAAGAGACCCAGTACTTC
cdr3_aa: CATGRTSGIQETQYF

cdr3_length: 15
j_call: TRBJ1-1
v_call: TRBV7-9
d_call: TRBD1
cdr3_nt: TGTGCCAGCAGCTTATACAGGGGCGCAGGCACTGAAGCTTTCTTT
cdr3_aa: CASSLYRGAGTEAFF

cdr3_length: 13
j_call: TRBJ2-7
v_call: TRBV5-6
d_call: -
cdr3_nt: TGTGCCAGCAGCTTTGTTTCCCCTTACGAGCAGTACTTC
cdr3_aa: CASSFVSPYEQYF

cdr3_length: 15
j_call: TRBJ1-3
v_call: TRBV5-8
d_call: TRBD1
cdr3_nt: TGTGCCAGCAGCTACGACAGGGGCTTTGGAAACACCATATATTTT
cdr3_aa: CASSYDRGFGNTIYF

cdr3_length: 16
j_call: TRBJ1-1
v_call: TRBV6-1
d_call: -
cdr3_nt: TGTGCCAGCAGTGAGGGTCACGGGATTATGAACACTGAAGCTTTCTTT
cdr3_aa: CASSEGHGIMNTEAFF

cdr3_length: 15
j_call: TRBJ1-6
v_call: TRBV7-3
d_call: -
cdr3_nt: TGTGCCAGCAGCTTAACAAGGGGAATGGATTCACCCCTCCACTTT
cdr3_aa: CASSLTRGMDSPLHF

cdr3_length: 13
j_call: TRBJ1-2
v_call: TRBV6-5
d_call: TRBD1
cdr3_nt: TGTGCCAGCGGACAGGGGGAACGATATGGCTACACCTTC
cdr3_aa: CASGQGERYGYTF

cdr3_length: 13
j_call: TRBJ1-5
v_call: TRBV7-9
d_call: -
cdr3_nt: TGTGCCAGCAGCTTAGGGGGATATCAGCCCCAGCATTTT
cdr3_aa: CASSLGGYQPQHF

cdr3_length: 15
j_call: TRBJ1-1
v_call: TRBV28
d_call: TRBD1
cdr3_nt: TGTGCCAGCCGCCAACAGGGGGCGCGGAGCACTGAAGCTTTCTTT
cdr3_aa: CASRQQGARSTEAFF

cdr3_length: 11
j_call: TRBJ1-1
v_call: TRBV20-1
d_call: -
cdr3_nt: TGCAGTGCCGAAGACAGTCCCGAAGCTTTCTTT
cdr3_aa: CSAEDSPEAFF

cdr3_length: 16
j_call: TRBJ2-5
v_call: TRBV6-4
d_call: TRBD1
cdr3_nt: TGTGCCAGCAGCCCCGGTGGTGGGACAGGGCAAGAGACCCAGTACTTC
cdr3_aa: CASSPGGGTGQETQYF

cdr3_length: 14
j_call: TRBJ1-5
v_call: TRBV9
d_call: -
cdr3_nt: TGTGCCAGCAGCGTAGACTGGGGAGACCAGCCCCAGCATTTT
cdr3_aa: CASSVDWGDQPQHF

cdr3_length: 13
j_call: TRBJ2-7
v_call: TRBV29-1
d_call: -
cdr3_nt: TGCAGCGTTGAAGATCCAAGCAGGCCGGCGCAGTACTTC
cdr3_aa: CSVEDPSRPAQYF

cdr3_length: 14
j_call: TRBJ1-2
v_call: TRBV28
d_call: -
cdr3_nt: TGTGCCAGCAGTTTACCGACAGCTCCGAGTGGCTACACCTTC
cdr3_aa: CASSLPTAPSGYTF

cdr3_length: 13
j_call: TRBJ2-2
v_call: TRBV5-1
d_call: -
cdr3_nt: TGCGCCAGCAAACAGGGAGGAACCGGGGAGCTGTTTTTT
cdr3_aa: CASKQGGTGELFF